Shown below are 14 T cell receptor beta chains from a single sample sequenced in a study of T cell responses to AZD1222 COVID-19 vaccine. This table comes from immunoSEQ multiplex PCR, and its TCRdb copy is limited to in-frame clones, with some not included. The repertoire includes about 180,000 clones, 88% of them detected once, and roughly 0.49% sits in the top ten. This specimen consisted of peripheral blood, obtained on day 0 of AZD1222 vaccination. These receptors were collected from an adult in good health.

A few counts support this clone. The chain employs TRBV29-1 and TRBJ2-3, with 9 bases fitting TRBD1. V was clipped by 5 bases and J by 1 base; unmatched bases: 1. Germline CDR1 SQVTM, CDR2 ANQGSEA. The CDR3 totals 13 residues. The CDR3 is CSVRTGGTDTQYF. The CDR3 region has the DNA TGCAGCGTTAGGACAGGGGGCACAGATACGCAGTATTTT.

V is TRBV13 and J is TRBJ1-1; unclear D gene. Per germline, CDR1 PRHDT and CDR2 FYEKMQ (reference sequence). The CDR3 is made up of 14 amino acids. V lost 5 bases and J lost 6, with 16 bases in between. CDR3 bases: TGTGCCAGCAGCGCCCTGGACGGCTGGCCTGAAGCTTTCTTT. Protein sequence: CASSALDGWPEAFF. The full variable domain, with the rest looked up from reference TRBV13 and TRBJ1-1, is AAGVIQSPRHLIKEKRETATLKCYPIPRHDTVYWYQQGPGQDPQFLISFYEKMQSDKGSIPDRFSAQQFSDYHSELNMSSLELGDSALYFCASSALDGWPEAFFGQGTRLTVV.

This clone appeared a single time. V usage is TRBV5-1 and J usage is TRBJ2-1, with a weak D call TRBD2 (6 bases). V dropped 0 bases and J dropped 0 bases, with 13 bases sitting between them. The V gene's germline CDR1 is SGHRS and CDR2 YFSETQ. This CDR3 spans 17 amino acids. The CDR3 loop is CASSLGGTGSSYNEQFF. The DNA of the CDR3 is TGCGCCAGCAGCTTGGGAGGGACTGGTAGCTCCTACAATGAGCAGTTCTTC. The full variable domain, rest sourced from reference TRBV5-1 and TRBJ2-1, is KAGVTQTPRYLIKTRGQQVTLSCSPISGHRSVSWYQQTPGQGLQFLFEYFSETQRNKGNFPGRFSGRQFSNSRSEMNVSTLELGDSALYLCASSLGGTGSSYNEQFFGPGTRLTVL.

This chain uses TRBV3-1 (or the pseudogene TRBV3-2) with TRBJ1-3; D unresolved. The V end lost 1 base, the J end lost 4 bases, and 14 bases lay between the germline ends. Germline loops: CDR1 LGHDT, CDR2 YNNKEL (reference sequence). The CDR3 length is 16 residues. The CDR3 sequence: CASSQGGKVSGNTIYF. In DNA form, the CDR3 reads TGTGCCAGCAGCCAAGGAGGGAAGGTTTCCGGAAACACCATATATTTT.

In its sample, this clone was seen a few times. The V and J genes are TRBV19 and TRBJ2-6, with D possibly being TRBD1 (6 bases). Between the trimmed V and J ends, which lost 2 bases and 2 bases, there was a span of 7 bases. CDR3 length: 15 amino acids. Germline CDR1 is LNHDA and CDR2 is SQIVND (reference sequence). Written as DNA, the CDR3 is TGTGCCAGTAGTATAAGACAGGCTGGGGCCAACGTCCTGACTTTC. This encodes CASSIRQAGANVLTF.

This clone occurred a few times. This sequence joins TRBV5-4 and TRBJ2-1; TRBD2 matches 9 bases. CDR3 length: 16 amino acids. With V trimmed by 0 bases and J by 1 base, 2 bases remained unmatched. Germline values: CDR1 SGHNT, CDR2 YYREEE (reference sequence). CDR3 DNA sequence: TGTGCCAGCAGCTTGGACAGCGGGGGGTCCTACAATGAGCAGTTCTTC. Its protein product is CASSLDSGGSYNEQFF.

The chain carries TRBV6-4 and TRBJ1-6, with TRBD1 matching 7 bases. The CDR3 sequence is 14 residues long. Germline values: CDR1 MRHNA, CDR2 SNTAGT. With 6 bases clipped from V and 9 bases from J, the junction kept 8 bases outside the gene matches. In DNA form, the CDR3 reads TGTGCCAGCAGCGAGGGGGCAAACGGTTCACCCCTCCACTTT. This codes for CASSEGANGSPLHF.

The chain links TRBV18 to TRBJ1-2; 9 bases are shared with TRBD1. Unmatched junction bases numbered 6, after V lost 0 bases and J lost 10 bases. The CDR3 has 14 amino acids. CDR1 is KGHSH, CDR2 LQKENI, per germline. In nucleotides, the CDR3 is TGTGCCAGCTCACCACCCGGGACAGGGATTGACTACACCTTC. Translated, it gives CASSPPGTGIDYTF.

The chain is built from TRBV9 and TRBJ2-3; D gene unclear. Trimming cost V 2 bases and J 8 bases, with 9 bases left between them. Per germline, CDR1 SGDLS and CDR2 YYNGEE. This CDR3 is built from 12 residues. DNA for the CDR3: TGTGCCAGCAGCGTCGAGCGAAGTACGCAGTATTTT. Its protein product is CASSVERSTQYF.

This chain connects TRBV7-6 to TRBJ2-3, with TRBD2 matching 11 bases. Looked up from germline, CDR1 is SGHVS and CDR2 is FNYEAQ. With 5 bases clipped from V and 0 bases from J, the junction kept 4 bases outside the gene matches. The CDR3 runs to 16 residues. CDR3 sequence (DNA): TGTGCCAGCAGCCCGGGGACTAGCGGCAGCACAGATACGCAGTATTTT. Protein: CASSPGTSGSTDTQYF.

V usage is TRBV5-1 and J usage is TRBJ2-7; 10 positions match TRBD1. Losses at the gene ends were 3 bases for V and 6 bases for J; bases not matched to a gene: 12. The CDR3 covers 16 residues. The germline CDR1 and CDR2 sequences are SGHRS and YFSETQ. The CDR3, as DNA: TGCGCCAGCAGCTCCCCAATGGGGACAGGGGCGTTCGAGCAGTACTTC. It is translated as CASSSPMGTGAFEQYF.

The rearrangement uses TRBV7-3 and TRBJ2-6; D not resolved. This CDR3 has 15 residues. The V end was cut by 4 bases, the J end by 2 bases, with 9 bases between. Germline assignment: CDR1 SGHTA and CDR2 FQGTGA. The chain's CDR3 is CASSSLGTGANVLTF. CDR3 sequence (DNA): TGTGCCAGCAGCTCGCTGGGGACTGGGGCCAACGTCCTGACTTTC. The whole variable domain, remainder taken from reference TRBV7-3 and TRBJ2-6, is GAGVSQTPSNKVTEKGKYVELRCDPISGHTALYWYRQSLGQGPEFLIYFQGTGAADDSGLPNDRFFAVRPEGSVSTLKIQRTERGDSAVYLCASSSLGTGANVLTFGAGSRLTVL.

Regarding this clone: The same CDR3 arises from other DNA sequences in this sample as well. This sequence joins TRBV7-2 and TRBJ1-1; D gene uncertain. With 2 bases removed from V and 0 bases from J, the gap between germline ends came to 13 bases. This CDR3 has 16 amino acids. Germline V gene lookup returns CDR1 SGHTA and CDR2 FQGNSA. The CDR3 reads CASSLLWVPMNTEAFF. In DNA, the CDR3 is TGTGCCAGCAGCTTACTGTGGGTCCCAATGAACACTGAAGCTTTCTTT.

This CDR3 reads CATRPGGGKNTIYF. DNA for the CDR3: TGTGCCACCAGACCGGGGGGGGGCAAAAACACCATATATTTT. This chain connects TRBV15 to TRBJ1-3, with a weak D call TRBD1 (6 bases). CDR1 and CDR2 from the germline V gene are LNHNV and YYDKDF (reference sequence). This CDR3 contains 14 residues. Trimming pared 6 bases from V and 6 bases from J, leaving 15 bases between.